These 25 T cell receptor beta chains were all obtained from the same sample, sequenced in a study of blood T cell repertoires in COVID-19. Repertoires were generated with immunoSEQ multiplex PCR, while TCRdb's copy carries only in-frame clones and drops some. The data hold under 150,000 clones, with more than 75% observed a single time. The sequencing sample was made of peripheral blood. The receptors stem from a man in his forties or fifties with acute or convalescent COVID-19.

V usage is TRBV7-2 and J usage is TRBJ2-5; 8 positions match TRBD1. The junction had 9 bases not matched to a gene; V was cut back by 5 bases and J by 1 base. CDR1 is SGHTA, CDR2 FQGNSA, per germline. The CDR3 extends over 16 amino acids. This CDR3 reads CASSPQGQGAQETQYF. The DNA of the CDR3 is TGTGCCAGCAGCCCCCAAGGACAGGGTGCCCAAGAGACCCAGTACTTC.

The V call is TRBV5-1, the J call TRBJ1-1; 8 bases align to TRBD1. CDR1 is SGHRS and CDR2 is YFSETQ in the germline V gene. The CDR3 has 14 residues. V lost 4 bases and J lost 3; bases outside the gene matches: 5. The CDR3 nucleotides read TGCGCCAGCAGCCGGGGACAGGCGGACACTGAAGCTTTCTTT. Its protein is CASSRGQADTEAFF.

This sequence joins TRBV18 and TRBJ2-7; 9 nucleotides match TRBD2. The CDR3 sequence is 14 residues long. V dropped 4 bases and J dropped 7; count of bases not matched to a gene: 8. The germline V gene has CDR1 KGHSH and CDR2 LQKENI. CDR3 nucleotide sequence: TGTGCCAGCTCACGGGGCCCAGCGGGAGGTGAGCAGTACTTC. Translated, it gives CASSRGPAGGEQYF.

The V and J genes are TRBV11-3 and TRBJ2-2; TRBD2 matches at 12 bases. V shed 5 bases and J 0 bases; nucleotides not matched to a gene: 4. This CDR3 has 17 residues. Germline values: CDR1 SGHNT, CDR2 YENEEA. The CDR3 DNA reads TGTGCCAGCAGCCCTCGGACTAGCGGGACGAACACCGGGGAGCTGTTTTTT. Translating gives CASSPRTSGTNTGELFF.

The CDR3 DNA reads TGTGCCTGGAGTGTACAGGGAGTCGCAGGGGAGACCCAGTACTTC. Protein product: CAWSVQGVAGETQYF. V gene TRBV30 combines with J gene TRBJ2-5; D perhaps matches TRBD1 (6 bases). Deletions cut 0 bases from V and 5 bases from J, with 16 bases between. The CDR3 is 15 residues long. The germline gives CDR1 GTSNPN, CDR2 SVGIG (reference sequence).

The V gene is TRBV7-9, the J gene TRBJ1-1; the D gene is possibly TRBD1 (6 bases). In germline, CDR1 is SEHNR, CDR2 FQNEAQ (reference sequence). The CDR3 runs to 17 residues. The V gene lost 1 base and the J gene lost 1 base, with 16 bases spanning the gap. In DNA, the CDR3 is TGTGCCAGCAGCTTAGGTCTCAGGGGCGGTGGGAACACTGAAGCTTTCTTT. Its translation: CASSLGLRGGGNTEAFF.

This sequence joins TRBV11-3 and TRBJ1-1; the match to TRBD1 covers 7 bases. Germline values: CDR1 SGHNT, CDR2 YENEEA. J lost 6 bases, V lost 1 base, and 11 bases had no gene match. The CDR3 has 16 amino acids. The CDR3 DNA reads TGTGCCAGCAGCTTAGGTCTACAGGGGAAGGAGTCTGAAGCTTTCTTT. It specifies CASSLGLQGKESEAFF.

The chain uses TRBV7-2 and TRBJ2-1; a weak D match, TRBD2 (5 bases). The CDR3 is 14 residues long. The germline V and J ends were trimmed by 2 bases and 6 bases, with 11 bases remaining between them. CDR1 SGHTA and CDR2 FQGNSA come from the germline V gene. CDR3 bases: TGTGCCAGCAGCTTAATCGCGACTACCAATGAGCAGTTCTTC. It codes for CASSLIATTNEQFF.

The chain recombines TRBV7-2 with TRBJ1-1; D is unresolved. CDR1 and CDR2 (germline): SGHTA, FQGNSA. V was cut by 4 bases and J by 5 bases, with 11 bases left in between. The CDR3 consists of 13 residues. The CDR3 coding sequence is TGTGCCAGCAGCTCCCTGGGCGGGACTGAAGCTTTCTTT. Translated: CASSSLGGTEAFF.

This chain connects TRBV7-2 to TRBJ1-2; D uncertain. The V gene's germline CDR1 is SGHTA and CDR2 FQGNSA. The ends were cut back, 5 bases at V and 5 bases at J, with 15 bases in the middle. This CDR3 is built from 14 residues. The DNA of the CDR3 is TGTGCCAGCAGCGCCCGGGTGGCCGGGTATGGCTACACCTTC. Residues: CASSARVAGYGYTF.

The V call is TRBV6-4, the J call TRBJ2-1, with 10 bases fitting TRBD2. This CDR3 contains 14 residues. V lost 3 bases to trimming and J lost 6 bases; unmatched junction nucleotides: 2. CDR1 MRHNA and CDR2 SNTAGT come from the germline V gene. The CDR3 reads CASSERTSGNEQFF. The CDR3 region has the DNA TGTGCCAGCAGTGAAAGGACTAGCGGCAATGAGCAGTTCTTC.

The chain recombines TRBV11-2 with TRBJ2-7; no clear D gene. Trimming left V 0 bases short and J 4 bases short, with 13 bases between. From germline, CDR1 is SGHAT and CDR2 FQNNGV. The CDR3 has 15 residues. The CDR3 nucleotides read TGTGCCAGCAGCTTAGAGAGAAACAGTCGGTACGAGCAGTACTTC. It translates to CASSLERNSRYEQYF.

The V gene is TRBV15, the J gene TRBJ2-1; 11 nucleotides align to TRBD2. CDR1 is LNHNV and CDR2 is YYDKDF in the germline V gene (reference sequence). J gave up 6 bases and V 0 bases, and 7 bases lay outside the gene matches. This CDR3 spans 17 amino acids. The CDR3 sequence is CATSRDVLAGVSNEQFF. CDR3 nucleotide sequence: TGTGCCACCAGCAGAGATGTACTAGCGGGAGTAAGCAATGAGCAGTTCTTC.

The chain carries TRBV9 and TRBJ2-7, with D perhaps matching TRBD2 (5 bases). Deletions cut 2 bases from V and 0 bases from J, with 9 bases between. Germline V gene lookup returns CDR1 SGDLS and CDR2 YYNGEE. The CDR3 has 14 residues. The CDR3 sequence is CASSVEGSSYEQYF. DNA of the CDR3: TGTGCCAGCAGCGTTGAGGGTAGCTCCTACGAGCAGTACTTC.

This chain uses TRBV6-5 with TRBJ2-7; D possibly corresponds to TRBD1 (6 bases). This CDR3 spans 13 amino acids. V was clipped by 5 bases and J by 2 bases, with 10 bases between them. Germline values: CDR1 MNHEY, CDR2 SVGAGI. In DNA form, the CDR3 reads TGTGCCAGCAGTCGGGACACGACCTACGAGCAGTACTTC. Its translation is CASSRDTTYEQYF.

V is TRBV5-1 and J is TRBJ2-1; 12 bases agree with TRBD2. The ends lost 0 bases at V and 5 bases at J; junction bases unmatched: 6. This CDR3 comprises 17 residues. Germline CDR1 reads SGHRS; CDR2 reads YFSETQ. CDR3 nucleotides: TGCGCCAGCAGCTTGGGGGGACTAGCGGGTTGGAACAATGAGCAGTTCTTC. Protein product: CASSLGGLAGWNNEQFF. Variable domain in full (rest from reference TRBV5-1 and TRBJ2-1): KAGVTQTPRYLIKTRGQQVTLSCSPISGHRSVSWYQQTPGQGLQFLFEYFSETQRNKGNFPGRFSGRQFSNSRSEMNVSTLELGDSALYLCASSLGGLAGWNNEQFFGPGTRLTVL.

V usage is TRBV18 and J usage is TRBJ2-7; D perhaps matches TRBD2 (6 bases). CDR3 size: 12 residues. V was trimmed by 3 bases and J by 4 bases, leaving 7 bases between them. Germline V gene data show CDR1 as KGHSH and CDR2 as LQKENI. CDR3 region: CASSPGTYEQYF. DNA for the CDR3: TGTGCCAGCTCACCCGGGACTTACGAGCAGTACTTC.

The chain uses TRBV24-1 and TRBJ2-1; no reliable D call. The CDR3 is 14 residues long. Germline lookup yields CDR1 KGHDR and CDR2 SFDVKD. Trimming removed 4 bases from V and 2 bases from J, with 8 bases in between. In DNA form, the CDR3 reads TGTGCCACCAGTGACGTAAATCCCTACAATGAGCAGTTCTTC. It is translated as CATSDVNPYNEQFF.

This chain uses TRBV19 with TRBJ2-7, with 7 bases aligning to TRBD1. Germline CDR1 and CDR2: LNHDA and SQIVND (reference sequence). The J segment lost 3 bases and the V segment lost 5 bases, leaving 4 bases of the junction unmatched. The CDR3 runs 13 residues. CDR3 sequence reads: CASSRDRNYEQYF. CDR3 nucleotide sequence: TGTGCCAGTAGTCGGGACAGAAACTACGAGCAGTACTTC.

J is TRBJ1-2 and V is TRBV6-2 or TRBV6-3; tentative D call: TRBD1 (6 bases). The CDR3 is 16 residues long. Trimming shortened V by 0 bases and J by 2 bases, and 13 bases separated the two germline ends. The germline V gene has CDR1 MNHEY and CDR2 SVGEGT. This CDR3 reads CASSYSTLQGNYGYTF. Written as DNA, the CDR3 is TGTGCCAGCAGTTACTCGACATTACAGGGAAACTATGGCTACACCTTC.

This chain links TRBV7-9 with TRBJ2-2, with D perhaps matching TRBD1 (6 bases). V lost 5 bases, J lost 0 bases, and 10 bases lay in between. The germline V gene encodes CDR1 SEHNR and CDR2 FQNEAQ (reference sequence). The CDR3 is 15 residues long. Here the CDR3 DNA reads TGTGCCAGCAGCCGACAGGCAACGAACACCGGGGAGCTGTTTTTT. This translates into CASSRQATNTGELFF.

This chain links TRBV7-9 with TRBJ1-1; D remains ambiguous. This CDR3 contains 13 residues. Trimming pared 5 bases from V and 1 base from J, leaving 8 bases between. Germline values: CDR1 SEHNR, CDR2 FQNEAQ (reference sequence). In DNA, the CDR3 is TGTGCCAGCAGCCCACATGGGAACACTGAAGCTTTCTTT. It specifies CASSPHGNTEAFF.

This clone turned up a few times. The chain uses TRBV30 and TRBJ2-1; D possibly corresponds to TRBD2 (6 bases). Trimming left V 4 bases short and J 0 bases short, with 10 bases between. Germline loops: CDR1 GTSNPN, CDR2 SVGIG (reference sequence). The CDR3 length is 14 residues. CDR3 loop: CAWKAGSSYNEQFF. The CDR3 DNA reads TGTGCCTGGAAGGCGGGAAGCTCCTACAATGAGCAGTTCTTC. The complete variable domain, with remaining parts taken from reference TRBV30 and TRBJ2-1, reads SQTIHQWPATLVQPVGSPLSLECTVEGTSNPNLYWYRQAAGRGLQLLFYSVGIGQISSEVPQNLSASRPQDRQFILSSKKLLLSDSGFYLCAWKAGSSYNEQFFGPGTRLTVL.

The chain has TRBV4-3 and TRBJ1-1; TRBD1 matches at 8 bases. The CDR3 covers 15 residues. Germline V gene data show CDR1 as LGHNA and CDR2 as YSLEER. V trimming: 4 bases; J trimming: 1 base; junction bases outside the gene matches: 5. The CDR3 DNA reads TGCGCCAGCAGCCCGAGACAGGGGTGGAACACTGAAGCTTTCTTT. It specifies CASSPRQGWNTEAFF.

The chain carries TRBV3-1 (or the pseudogene TRBV3-2) and TRBJ2-7; D is possibly TRBD2 (5 bases). Per the germline V gene, CDR1 is LGHDT and CDR2 is YNNKEL (reference sequence). V shed 1 base and J shed 0 bases, with 10 bases lying between them. This CDR3 has 15 amino acids. The CDR3 region is CASSQVLGSSYEQYF. The DNA for the CDR3 is TGTGCCAGCAGCCAAGTTTTGGGGAGCTCCTACGAGCAGTACTTC.